Sequencing of this TCR beta chain was carried out in a study of post-analysis software for immune sequencing data. Looking at the study overall: As for disease course, relapsing-remitting, secondary progressive and progressive-relapsing multiple sclerosis were all included. Whole-study findings and limits: There were five or six TRBV segments more frequent in patients than controls, and TRBV5-6, TRBV5-1 and TRBV20-1 were among them. Batch-mates among the samples co-clustered strongly by F measure. Multiple sclerosis patients had significantly lower normalized Chao1 diversity than controls.

Details on this clonotype: Antigen: not known.

CDR1 is MNHNS and CDR2 is SASEGT in the germline V gene. Trimming removed 5 bases from V and 2 bases from J; junction bases left unmatched: 17. The CDR3 is 19 residues long. Unique molecular identifiers were carried by the TCR beta cDNA libraries. From around 0.96 to 9.9 million T cells, 400,000 to 500,000 cDNA molecules were obtained. Each CDR3 protein is one row after TCRdb ran MiXCR on the PCR reads. Counted here are roughly 430,000 distinct CDR3 sequences, 39% occurring once; the ten biggest clones make up approximately 7.1%. This rearrangement joins TRBV6-1 to TRBJ2-5, with TRBD2 matching over 10 bases. The TCR was taken from a girl aged 2 to 10 with multiple sclerosis. Sample: blood. CDR3 nucleotides: TGTGCCAGCAGTCTTACCGGGACTAGCGCCCACCTTTCTCAAGAGACCCAGTACTTC. Amino acid sequence: CASSLTGTSAHLSQETQYF.